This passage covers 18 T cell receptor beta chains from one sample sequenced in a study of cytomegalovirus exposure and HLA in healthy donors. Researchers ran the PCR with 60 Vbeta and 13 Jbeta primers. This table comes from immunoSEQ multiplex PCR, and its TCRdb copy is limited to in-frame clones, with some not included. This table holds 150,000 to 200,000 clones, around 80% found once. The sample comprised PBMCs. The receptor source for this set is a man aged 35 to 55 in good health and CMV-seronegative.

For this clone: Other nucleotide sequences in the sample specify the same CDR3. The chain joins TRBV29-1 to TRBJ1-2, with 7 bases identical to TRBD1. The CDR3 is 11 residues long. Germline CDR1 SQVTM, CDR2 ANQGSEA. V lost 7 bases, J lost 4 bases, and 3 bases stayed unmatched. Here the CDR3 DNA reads TGCAGCGCTGGGGACAGCTATGGCTACACCTTC. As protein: CSAGDSYGYTF.

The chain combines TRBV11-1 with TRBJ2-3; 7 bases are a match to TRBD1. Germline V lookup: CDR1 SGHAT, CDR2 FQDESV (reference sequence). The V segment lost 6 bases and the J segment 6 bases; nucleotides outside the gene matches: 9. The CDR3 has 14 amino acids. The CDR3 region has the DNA TGTGCCAGCAGTCAACCCCGACAGGGCGATACGCAGTATTTT. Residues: CASSQPRQGDTQYF.

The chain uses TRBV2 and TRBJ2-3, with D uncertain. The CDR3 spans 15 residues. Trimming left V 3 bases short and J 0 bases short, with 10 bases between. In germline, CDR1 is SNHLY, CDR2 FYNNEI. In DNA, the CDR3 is TGTGCCAGCAGTGATCTGGGCAGGAGCACAGATACGCAGTATTTT. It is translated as CASSDLGRSTDTQYF. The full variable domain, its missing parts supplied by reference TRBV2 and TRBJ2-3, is EPEVTQTPSHQVTQMGQEVILRCVPISNHLYFYWYRQILGQKVEFLVSFYNNEISEKSEIFDDQFSVERPDGSNFTLKIRSTKLEDSAMYFCASSDLGRSTDTQYFGPGTRLTVL.

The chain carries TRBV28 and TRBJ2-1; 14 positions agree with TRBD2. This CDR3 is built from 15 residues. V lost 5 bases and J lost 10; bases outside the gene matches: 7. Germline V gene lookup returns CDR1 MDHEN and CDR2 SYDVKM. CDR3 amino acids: CASSKGLAGVHEQFF. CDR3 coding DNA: TGTGCCAGCAGTAAGGGACTAGCGGGAGTTCACGAGCAGTTCTTC.

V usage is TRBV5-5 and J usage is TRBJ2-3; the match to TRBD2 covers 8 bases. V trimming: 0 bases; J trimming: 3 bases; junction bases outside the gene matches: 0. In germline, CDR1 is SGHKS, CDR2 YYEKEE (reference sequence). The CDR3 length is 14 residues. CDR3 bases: TGTGCCAGCAGCTTGGTAGCGGGGACAGATACGCAGTATTTT. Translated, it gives CASSLVAGTDTQYF.

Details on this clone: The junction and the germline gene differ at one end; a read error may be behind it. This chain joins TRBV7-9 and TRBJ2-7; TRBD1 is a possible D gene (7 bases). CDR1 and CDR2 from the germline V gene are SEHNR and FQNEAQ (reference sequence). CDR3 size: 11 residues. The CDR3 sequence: CASSIDREADF. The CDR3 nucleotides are TGTGCCAGCAGCATCGACAGGGAGGCAGACTTC.

CDR3 sequence: CASSSWGGPQETQYF. Written as DNA, the CDR3 is TGTGCCAGCAGCTCATGGGGGGGCCCTCAAGAGACCCAGTACTTC. The chain has TRBV5-8 and TRBJ2-5; tentatively, D is TRBD2 (7 bases). The CDR3 consists of 15 residues. CDR1 and CDR2 from the germline V gene are SGHTS and YDEGEE. The ends were cut back, 3 bases at V and 2 bases at J, with 14 bases in the middle.

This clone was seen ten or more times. In DNA form, the CDR3 reads TGTGCCAGCAGTTACCCCCAAGGGGGCCCTAACTATGGCTACACCTTC. As protein: CASSYPQGGPNYGYTF. The chain has TRBV6-6 and TRBJ1-2; 7 bases are shared with TRBD1. Germline V CDR1 and CDR2: MNHNY, SVGAGI (reference sequence). The CDR3 is 16 residues long. With 2 bases clipped from V and 0 bases from J, the junction kept 6 bases outside the gene matches.

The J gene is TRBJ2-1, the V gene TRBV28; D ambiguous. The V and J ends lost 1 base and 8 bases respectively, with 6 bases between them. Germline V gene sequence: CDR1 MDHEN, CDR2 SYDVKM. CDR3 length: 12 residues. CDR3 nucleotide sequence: TGTGCCAGCAGTTTATTCGCGGATGAGCAGTTCTTC. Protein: CASSLFADEQFF.

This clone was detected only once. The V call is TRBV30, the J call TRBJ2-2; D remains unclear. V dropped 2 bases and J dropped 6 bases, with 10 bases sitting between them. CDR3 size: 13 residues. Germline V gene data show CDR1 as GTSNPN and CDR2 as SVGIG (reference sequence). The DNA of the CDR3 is TGTGCCTGGAGTCGGGTGGCATCCGGGGAGCTGTTTTTT. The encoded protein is CAWSRVASGELFF.

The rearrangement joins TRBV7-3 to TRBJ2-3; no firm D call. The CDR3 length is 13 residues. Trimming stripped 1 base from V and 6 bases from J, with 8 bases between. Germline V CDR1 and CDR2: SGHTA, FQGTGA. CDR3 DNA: TGTGCCAGCAGCTTAATCGTTTCGGATACGCAGTATTTT. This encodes CASSLIVSDTQYF. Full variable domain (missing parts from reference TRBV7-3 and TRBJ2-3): GAGVSQTPSNKVTEKGKYVELRCDPISGHTALYWYRQSLGQGPEFLIYFQGTGAADDSGLPNDRFFAVRPEGSVSTLKIQRTERGDSAVYLCASSLIVSDTQYFGPGTRLTVL.

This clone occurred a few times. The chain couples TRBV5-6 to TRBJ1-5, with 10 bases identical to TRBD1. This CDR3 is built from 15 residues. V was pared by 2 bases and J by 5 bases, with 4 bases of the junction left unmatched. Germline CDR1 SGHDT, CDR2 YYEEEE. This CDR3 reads CASSFDRGRDQPQHF. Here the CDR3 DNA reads TGTGCCAGCAGCTTTGACAGGGGGCGAGATCAGCCCCAGCATTTT.

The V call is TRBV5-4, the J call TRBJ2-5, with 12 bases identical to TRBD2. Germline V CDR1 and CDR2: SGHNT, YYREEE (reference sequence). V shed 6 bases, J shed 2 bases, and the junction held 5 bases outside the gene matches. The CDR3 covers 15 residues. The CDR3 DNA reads TGTGCCAGCACACTAGCGGGAGGAATACAAGAGACCCAGTACTTC. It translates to CASTLAGGIQETQYF.

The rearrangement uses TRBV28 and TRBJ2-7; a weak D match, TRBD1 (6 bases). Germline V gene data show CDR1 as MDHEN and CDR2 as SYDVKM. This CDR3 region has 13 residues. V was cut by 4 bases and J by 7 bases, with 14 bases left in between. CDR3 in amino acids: CASSYKIQGEQYF. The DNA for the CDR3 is TGTGCCAGCAGTTACAAAATCCAGGGGGAGCAGTACTTC.

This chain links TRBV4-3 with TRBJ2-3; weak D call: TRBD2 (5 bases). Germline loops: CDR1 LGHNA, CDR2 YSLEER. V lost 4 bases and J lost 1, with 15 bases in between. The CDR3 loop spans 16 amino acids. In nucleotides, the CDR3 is TGCGCCAGCAGCCGCTGGCTAGCTGGAGGCACAGATACGCAGTATTTT. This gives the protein CASSRWLAGGTDTQYF.

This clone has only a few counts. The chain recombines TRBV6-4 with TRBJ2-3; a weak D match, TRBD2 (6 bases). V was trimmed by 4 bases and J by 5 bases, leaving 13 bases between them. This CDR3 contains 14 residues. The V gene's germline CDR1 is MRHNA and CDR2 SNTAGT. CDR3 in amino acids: CASSGGTRGDTQYF. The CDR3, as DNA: TGTGCCAGCAGTGGGGGGACGCGGGGAGATACGCAGTATTTT.

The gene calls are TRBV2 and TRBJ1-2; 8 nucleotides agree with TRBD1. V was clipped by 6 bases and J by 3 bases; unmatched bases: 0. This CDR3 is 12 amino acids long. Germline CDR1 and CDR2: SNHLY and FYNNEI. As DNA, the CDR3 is TGTGCCAGCAGACAGGGGGACTATGGCTACACCTTC. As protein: CASRQGDYGYTF.

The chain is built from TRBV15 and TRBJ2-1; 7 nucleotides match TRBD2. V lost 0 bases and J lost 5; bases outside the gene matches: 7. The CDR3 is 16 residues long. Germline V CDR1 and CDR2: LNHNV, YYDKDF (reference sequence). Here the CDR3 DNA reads TGTGCCACCAGCAGAGATTGGGGGGGTTATAACAATGAGCAGTTCTTC. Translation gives CATSRDWGGYNNEQFF.